This TCR beta chain came from a study of glioma-infiltrating T cells. Study-level findings and limits: Only very few CDR3 sequences appeared in both tissue and blood. Tissue-blood divergence was below expectation in non-neoplastic patients, above in gliomas.

Germline CDR1 and CDR2: MGHDK and SYGVNS. The CDR3 length is 14 residues. Amplification of TCR alpha and beta CDR3 regions from RNA used iRepertoire nested multiplex PCR. Input was about 100-450 ng of tissue mRNA or PBMC total RNA. TCRdb re-called the multiplex PCR reads through MiXCR, storing one row per CDR3 protein. The sample includes about 180,000 distinct CDR3 sequences, around 40% seen only once; the top ten take 5.2%. As concerns this clonotype: Its target is not known. A much larger clonotype is one base distant, so this may be a read error.

The J gene is TRBJ2-1, the V gene TRBV25-1, with 7 positions matching TRBD2. The clonotype comes from a human donor with low-grade glioma or glioblastoma, undergoing nonglioma brain surgery, or in good health (not recorded which). Sequencing was performed on glioma tissue, nonneoplastic brain tissue, or PBMCs (not recorded which). The CDR3 DNA reads TGTGGCAGCAGTGACCCCTTAAGGGGAGGGGTACAGTTCTTC. Encoded protein: CGSSDPLRGGVQFF.